The 8 T cell receptor beta chains below all came from one sample that was sequenced in a study of blood T cell repertoires in COVID-19. The method was immunoSEQ multiplex PCR; TCRdb's version includes in-frame clones alone and lacks a portion of them. The table includes 130,000 to 150,000 clones, about 85% detected once. Material: peripheral blood. These receptors all come from a woman aged 35 to 49 with active or convalescent COVID-19.

This chain joins TRBV30 and TRBJ1-5, with 9 bases matching TRBD1. The CDR3 loop spans 14 amino acids. J gave up 4 bases and V 2 bases, and 3 bases lay outside the gene matches. Germline-derived CDR1 and CDR2 are GTSNPN and SVGIG (reference sequence). CDR3 DNA: TGTGCCTGGAGTAGACAGGGGGGGAATCAGCCCCAGCATTTT. Translated: CAWSRQGGNQPQHF.

V gene TRBV29-1 combines with J gene TRBJ1-1, with 7 bases aligning to TRBD1. There are 12 residues in the CDR3. CDR1 SQVTM and CDR2 ANQGSEA come from the germline V gene. The J segment lost 4 bases and the V segment lost 1 base, leaving 0 bases of the junction unmatched. Here the CDR3 reads CSVEAGGTEAFF. The CDR3 DNA reads TGCAGCGTTGAAGCAGGGGGCACTGAAGCTTTCTTT.

The chain has TRBV28 and TRBJ1-2; 10 nucleotides align to TRBD1. The CDR3 totals 15 residues. Germline lookup yields CDR1 MDHEN and CDR2 SYDVKM. The V and J ends lost 0 bases and 8 bases, in that order; junction bases with no gene match: 6. CDR3 sequence (DNA): TGTGCCAGCAGTTTATGGGAAAGGACAGGGGGAGGCTACACCTTC. Protein product: CASSLWERTGGGYTF.

The chain has TRBV10-3 and TRBJ1-1, with 9 bases aligning to TRBD1. The CDR3 sequence is 17 residues long. Germline lookup yields CDR1 ENHRY and CDR2 SYGVKD. The J segment lost 0 bases and the V segment lost 4 bases, leaving 9 bases of the junction unmatched. CDR3 region: CAISAFPGQGMNTEAFF. In DNA, the CDR3 is TGTGCCATCAGTGCCTTCCCGGGACAGGGAATGAACACTGAAGCTTTCTTT.

J is TRBJ1-6 and V is TRBV6-5; tentatively, D is TRBD1 (6 bases). Trimming shortened V by 6 bases and J by 9 bases, and 18 bases separated the two germline ends. In germline, CDR1 is MNHEY, CDR2 SVGAGI. The CDR3 loop spans 15 amino acids. The DNA of the CDR3 is TGTGCCAGCAGGATTTACAGGGAGGGGAGTTCACCCCTCCACTTT. This sequence encodes CASRIYREGSSPLHF.

The chain carries TRBV7-9 and TRBJ1-5; 9 positions agree with TRBD1. J gave up 6 bases and V 4 bases, and 7 bases lay outside the gene matches. This CDR3 has 15 residues. Germline CDR1 is SEHNR and CDR2 is FQNEAQ (reference sequence). Here the CDR3 DNA reads TGTGCCAGCAGCTGGGGACAGGGTAAAGGTCAGCCCCAGCATTTT. This codes for CASSWGQGKGQPQHF.

The chain joins TRBV4-1 to TRBJ2-3; D possibly corresponds to TRBD1 (5 bases). CDR3 length: 14 amino acids. Germline V gene data show CDR1 as MGHRA and CDR2 as YSYEKL. Between the trimmed V and J ends, which lost 2 bases and 6 bases, there was a span of 12 bases. Here the CDR3 DNA reads TGCGCCAGCAGCCAAATTACAGGTTTGGATACGCAGTATTTT. It yields the protein CASSQITGLDTQYF.

J is TRBJ1-4 and V is TRBV19; D is uncertain. CDR1 and CDR2 (germline): LNHDA, SQIVND (reference sequence). Trimming cost V 7 bases and J 4 bases, with 13 bases left between them. This CDR3 is built from 14 residues. CDR3 protein: CASTGARVNEKLFF. CDR3 DNA: TGTGCCAGTACTGGAGCCCGGGTTAATGAAAAACTGTTTTTT.